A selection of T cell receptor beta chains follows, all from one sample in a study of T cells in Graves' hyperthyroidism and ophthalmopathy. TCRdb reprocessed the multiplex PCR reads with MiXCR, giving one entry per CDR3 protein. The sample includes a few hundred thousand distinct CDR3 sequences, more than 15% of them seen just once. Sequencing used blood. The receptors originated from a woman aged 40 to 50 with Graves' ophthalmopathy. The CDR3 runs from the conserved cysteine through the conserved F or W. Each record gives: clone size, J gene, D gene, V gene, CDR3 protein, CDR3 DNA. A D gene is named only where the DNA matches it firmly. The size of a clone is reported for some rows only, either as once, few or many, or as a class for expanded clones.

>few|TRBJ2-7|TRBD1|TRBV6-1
CASRQSGTGHHEQYF
TGTGCCAGCAGACAATCCGGGACAGGGCACCACGAGCAGTACTTC
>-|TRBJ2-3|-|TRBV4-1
CASSQDREASSGSTDTQYF
TGCGCCAGCAGCCAAGATAGGGAGGCCAGTAGCGGTAGCACAGATACGCAGTATTTT
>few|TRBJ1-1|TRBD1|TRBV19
CASSMAAGGRTEAFF
TGTGCCAGTAGTATGGCGGCAGGGGGCAGGACTGAAGCTTTCTTT
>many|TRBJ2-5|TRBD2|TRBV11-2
CASSLNGLAASQETQYF
TGTGCCAGCAGCTTAAACGGACTAGCGGCGTCACAAGAGACCCAGTACTTC
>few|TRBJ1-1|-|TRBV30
CAWTAYMNTEAFF
TGTGCCTGGACAGCCTACATGAACACTGAAGCTTTCTTT
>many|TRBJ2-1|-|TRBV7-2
CASSRGGTRVDEQFF
TGTGCCAGCAGCCGAGGCGGGACAAGGGTAGATGAGCAGTTCTTC
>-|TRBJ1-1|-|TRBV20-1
CSASPAGEISGEAFF
TGCAGTGCTAGTCCCGCAGGGGAAATATCTGGTGAAGCTTTCTTT
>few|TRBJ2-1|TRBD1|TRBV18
CASSRPGTANNEQFF
TGTGCCAGCTCACGACCCGGGACAGCCAACAATGAGCAGTTCTTC
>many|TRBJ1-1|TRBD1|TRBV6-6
CASSYSSVLQGDTEAFF
TGTGCCAGCAGTTACTCTTCGGTATTACAGGGGGACACTGAAGCTTTCTTT
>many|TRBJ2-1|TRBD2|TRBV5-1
CASSPRAGGGNEQFF
TGCGCCAGCAGCCCCCGGGCGGGAGGAGGAAATGAGCAGTTCTTC
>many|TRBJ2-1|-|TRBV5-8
CASSLIFGEQFF
TGTGCCAGCAGCTTAATCTTCGGGGAGCAGTTCTTC
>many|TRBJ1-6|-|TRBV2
CASSEGSWTYSPLHF
TGTGCCAGCAGTGAAGGAAGTTGGACATACTCACCCCTCCACTTT
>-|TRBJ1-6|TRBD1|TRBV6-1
CASGWTGDNSPLHF
TGTGCCAGCGGTTGGACAGGGGATAATTCACCCCTCCACTTT
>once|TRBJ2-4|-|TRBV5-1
CASSFQGLAKNIQYF
TGCGCCAGCAGCTTTCAGGGACTAGCCAAAAACATTCAGTACTTC
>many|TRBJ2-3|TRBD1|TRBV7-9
CASSAHGTGADTQYF
TGTGCCAGCAGCGCCCACGGGACAGGGGCAGATACGCAGTATTTT
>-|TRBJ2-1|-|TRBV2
CASSVEGVNEQFF
TGTGCCAGCAGTGTTGAAGGGGTCAATGAGCAGTTCTTC
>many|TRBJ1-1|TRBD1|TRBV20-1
CSVGQGWTEAFF
TGCAGTGTAGGACAGGGGTGGACTGAAGCTTTCTTT
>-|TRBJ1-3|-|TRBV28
CASSFAGGGNTIYF
TGTGCCAGCAGTTTTGCGGGGGGAGGAAACACCATATATTTT
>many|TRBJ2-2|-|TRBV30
CAWSGQIGTGELFF
TGTGCCTGGTCAGGCCAGATCGGTACCGGGGAGCTGTTTTTT
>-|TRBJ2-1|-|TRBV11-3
CASSLDGFEQFF
TGTGCCAGCAGCTTAGACGGATTTGAGCAGTTCTTC